This TCR beta chain is drawn from a study of CD8 T cells in Susac syndrome. The authors reverse transcribed roughly 0.5 to 1 ug RNA with random hexamers. One entry per CDR3 protein, called by TCRdb with MiXCR from the immunoSEQ multiplex PCR reads. The table has 80,000 to 90,000 distinct CDR3 sequences, roughly 91% seen once. The CDR3 totals 15 residues. CDR1 is SGHRS, CDR2 YFSETQ, per germline. V gave up 3 bases and J gave up 6 bases, with 18 bases separating them. V and J are TRBV5-1 and TRBJ1-1; D unclear. Sequenced: CD8+ T cells from PBMCs. This TCR was sampled from a human donor in good health. The DNA of the CDR3 is TGCGCCAGCAGCTCCCCCGTGGGCGATTGGTCTGAAGCTTTCTTT. Its translation: CASSSPVGDWSEAFF.